Listed here are 27 T cell receptor beta chains from one sample, sequenced in a study of a mutant IDH1 vaccine in newly diagnosed glioma. These receptors are not linked to any known antigen. The time point denotes: week 47, end of study. The investigators gave 300 ug of mutant IDH1 20-mer peptide in each vaccine dose, together with topical imiquimod. Here immunoSEQ multiplex PCR was the method, and the copy in TCRdb shows in-frame clones only, minus some. The top ten clones hold more than 3% of a sample with about 62,000 clones, roughly 87% of them seen once. Sequencing used PBMCs, obtained from a glioma patient whose treatment included an IDH1 peptide vaccine. Every receptor here comes from a man aged 25-45 years with glioma.

This clone was detected only once. V and J are TRBV6-6 and TRBJ2-1; maybe TRBD2 (5 bases). The V and J ends lost 4 bases and 0 bases respectively, with 13 bases between them. The CDR3 has 16 amino acids. CDR1 MNHNY and CDR2 SVGAGI come from the germline V gene (reference sequence). The CDR3 DNA is TGTGCCAGCAGTTCAGCCGGGGTGAGCTCCTACAATGAGCAGTTCTTC. Its protein product is CASSSAGVSSYNEQFF.

This chain links TRBV6-5 with TRBJ2-3; D possibly corresponds to TRBD2 (5 bases). This CDR3 is 13 amino acids long. Trimming pared 6 bases from V and 1 base from J, leaving 8 bases between. Germline V gene data show CDR1 as MNHEY and CDR2 as SVGAGI. The CDR3 reads CASSPRGTDTQYF. In DNA form, the CDR3 reads TGTGCCAGCAGCCCGAGGGGCACAGATACGCAGTATTTT.

Only a few counts were recorded for this clone. This chain links TRBV7-9 with TRBJ2-7; unclear D gene. V lost 1 base and J 3 bases, leaving 7 bases between the germline ends. The CDR3 spans 13 residues. Germline CDR1 and CDR2: SEHNR and FQNEAQ (reference sequence). Here the CDR3 DNA reads TGTGCCAGCAGCTTAGAGGGTCGCTACGAGCAGTACTTC. Protein product: CASSLEGRYEQYF.

This sequence joins TRBV27 and TRBJ2-7; no definite D call. V dropped 8 bases and J dropped 3 bases, with 11 bases sitting between them. The CDR3 contains 12 residues. Germline V gene data show CDR1 as MNHEY and CDR2 as SMNVEV (reference sequence). The DNA of the CDR3 is TGTGCCAGCGGAGTGACGGGCTACGAGCAGTACTTC. It specifies CASGVTGYEQYF.

The genes are TRBV19 and TRBJ1-5; D remains unclear. The germline V gene has CDR1 LNHDA and CDR2 SQIVND (reference sequence). With 7 bases removed from V and 0 bases from J, the gap between germline ends came to 7 bases. The CDR3 sequence is 13 residues long. CDR3 in amino acids: CASTAYSNQPQHF. CDR3 DNA: TGTGCCAGTACTGCCTATAGCAATCAGCCCCAGCATTTT.

As concerns this clone: The sample carries other DNA sequences with the same CDR3. V usage is TRBV7-2 and J usage is TRBJ2-5, with TRBD2 matching over 11 bases. CDR1 is SGHTA and CDR2 is FQGNSA in the germline V gene. V shed 3 bases and J 5 bases; nucleotides not matched to a gene: 2. The CDR3 consists of 14 residues. CDR3 in amino acids: CASSFSSGGETQYF. The CDR3 nucleotides are TGTGCCAGCAGCTTCTCTAGCGGGGGGGAGACCCAGTACTTC.

The J gene is TRBJ2-7, the V gene TRBV29-1, with 8 bases that match TRBD1. Germline lookup yields CDR1 SQVTM and CDR2 ANQGSEA. V lost 5 bases to trimming and J lost 1 base; unmatched junction nucleotides: 4. This CDR3 is 13 amino acids long. CDR3 protein: CSVLDRASYEQYF. The DNA for the CDR3 is TGCAGCGTTCTGGACAGGGCGTCCTACGAGCAGTACTTC.

The chain is built from TRBV14 and TRBJ2-7; D uncertain. The germline V gene encodes CDR1 SGHDN and CDR2 FVKESK. V was pared by 2 bases and J by 5 bases, with 13 bases between. The CDR3 is 14 residues long. CDR3 sequence (DNA): TGTGCCAGCAGCCAATCGGATAGTTCCCACGAGCAGTACTTC. Encoded protein: CASSQSDSSHEQYF.

The rearrangement links TRBV13 to TRBJ2-6; D not resolved. Germline CDR1 reads PRHDT; CDR2 reads FYEKMQ (reference sequence). Deletions cut 5 bases from V and 0 bases from J, with 17 bases between. This CDR3 contains 18 residues. The CDR3 spells CASSPGVDGTSGANVLTF. The CDR3 DNA follows: TGTGCCAGCAGCCCCGGTGTAGACGGAACCTCTGGGGCCAACGTCCTGACTTTC.

The chain combines TRBV2 with TRBJ1-5; 8 bases match TRBD1. The CDR3 covers 15 residues. With 7 bases clipped from V and 0 bases from J, the junction kept 5 bases outside the gene matches. Germline CDR1 is SNHLY and CDR2 is FYNNEI. The chain's CDR3 is CASTWDRHSNQPQHF. The CDR3 DNA follows: TGTGCCAGCACCTGGGACAGGCATAGCAATCAGCCCCAGCATTTT.

This clone was counted only a few times. The chain couples TRBV13 to TRBJ1-4; no definite D call. V lost 0 bases to trimming and J lost 5 bases, with 13 bases between them. The length of the CDR3 is 16 residues. Germline V lookup: CDR1 PRHDT, CDR2 FYEKMQ (reference sequence). CDR3 residues: CASSLGSFRPNEKLFF. CDR3 nucleotide sequence: TGTGCCAGCAGCTTAGGCTCGTTCAGACCCAATGAAAAACTGTTTTTT. The whole variable domain, filled in from reference TRBV13 and TRBJ1-4, reads AAGVIQSPRHLIKEKRETATLKCYPIPRHDTVYWYQQGPGQDPQFLISFYEKMQSDKGSIPDRFSAQQFSDYHSELNMSSLELGDSALYFCASSLGSFRPNEKLFFGSGTQLSVL.

The rearrangement links TRBV7-9 to TRBJ2-3; 10 nucleotides agree with TRBD1. The CDR3 loop spans 16 amino acids. Germline CDR1 is SEHNR and CDR2 is FQNEAQ (reference sequence). With 3 bases clipped from V and 2 bases from J, the junction kept 5 bases outside the gene matches. CDR3 in amino acids: CASSFPGQGITDTQYF. Here the CDR3 DNA reads TGTGCCAGCAGCTTCCCGGGACAGGGGATCACAGATACGCAGTATTTT.

The rearrangement links TRBV7-2 to TRBJ2-3; 11 nucleotides line up with TRBD2. There are 16 residues in the CDR3. Trimming at V came to 5 bases and at J to 5 bases, leaving 9 bases not matched to a gene. CDR1 is SGHTA and CDR2 is FQGNSA in the germline V gene. The CDR3 DNA reads TGTGCCAGCAGCGCCGGACTAGCGGGCCCCCGAGATACGCAGTATTTT. Protein product: CASSAGLAGPRDTQYF.

V usage is TRBV10-3 and J usage is TRBJ1-2; D uncertain. V was shortened by 5 bases and J by 7 bases, with 11 bases between the two germline ends. Germline V gives CDR1 ENHRY, CDR2 SYGVKD. The CDR3 covers 12 residues. CDR3 in DNA: TGTGCCATCAGTCCGGGGAGGCCTGGCTACACCTTC. Amino acids: CAISPGRPGYTF.

The V and J genes are TRBV18 and TRBJ2-1; D is unclear. This CDR3 spans 14 amino acids. Germline CDR1 and CDR2: KGHSH and LQKENI. The V gene lost 2 bases and the J gene lost 6 bases, with 11 bases spanning the gap. The CDR3: CASSPIWASNEQFF. The CDR3 DNA reads as TGTGCCAGCTCACCAATATGGGCGAGCAATGAGCAGTTCTTC.

This clone was found once. V is TRBV7-8 and J is TRBJ1-5; tentatively, D is TRBD1 (5 bases). This CDR3 has 15 amino acids. The V and J ends lost 6 bases and 0 bases respectively, with 12 bases between them. Germline lookup yields CDR1 SGHVS and CDR2 FQNEAQ. DNA for the CDR3: TGTGCCAGCAGATCCAGGGCACTTAGCAATCAGCCCCAGCATTTT. It specifies CASRSRALSNQPQHF.

The chain combines TRBV27 with TRBJ1-4; possible D gene TRBD1, 5 bases. V lost 5 bases to trimming and J lost 4 bases, with 23 bases between them. The CDR3 has 18 residues. Germline CDR1 is MNHEY and CDR2 is SMNVEV (reference sequence). The CDR3 DNA reads as TGTGCCAGCAGTCCTAACCCTCCTCAGGGAAGGTATAATGAAAAACTGTTTTTT. Translating it yields CASSPNPPQGRYNEKLFF.

The genes are TRBV4-1 and TRBJ2-1, with 10 bases matching TRBD1. The CDR3 totals 16 residues. The germline V gene has CDR1 MGHRA and CDR2 YSYEKL. J lost 8 bases, V lost 1 base, and 8 bases had no gene match. CDR3 region: CASSQGGTGDSYEQFF. The CDR3 DNA sequence: TGCGCCAGCAGCCAAGGGGGGACAGGGGACTCGTATGAGCAGTTCTTC.

V is TRBV27 and J is TRBJ1-6; 7 nucleotides agree with TRBD1. V was clipped by 5 bases and J by 2 bases; unmatched bases: 9. The germline V gene has CDR1 MNHEY and CDR2 SMNVEV (reference sequence). This CDR3 is 17 amino acids long. The CDR3 spells CASSQRQGGAYNSPLHF. DNA of the CDR3: TGTGCCAGCAGTCAGAGACAGGGAGGGGCCTATAATTCACCCCTCCACTTT.

The chain employs TRBV2 and TRBJ2-5, with D perhaps assigned TRBD1 or TRBD2 (6 bases each). V lost 4 bases and J 2 bases, leaving 14 bases between the germline ends. The germline V gene has CDR1 SNHLY and CDR2 FYNNEI. The CDR3 is made up of 15 amino acids. This chain's CDR3 is CASSGGSGAQETQYF. CDR3 bases: TGTGCCAGCAGTGGGGGGTCGGGGGCTCAAGAGACCCAGTACTTC.

The V call is TRBV7-9, the J call TRBJ2-5; perhaps D is TRBD1 or TRBD2 (5 bases each). V lost 3 bases and J lost 5, with 13 bases in between. Looked up from germline, CDR1 is SEHNR and CDR2 is FQNEAQ (reference sequence). CDR3 length: 14 residues. The CDR3 nucleotides read TGTGCCAGCAGCTTTATCCAGGGCGGGGAGACCCAGTACTTC. This gives the protein CASSFIQGGETQYF.

The chain carries TRBV4-1 and TRBJ1-5, with D tentatively TRBD1 (6 bases). The germline gives CDR1 MGHRA, CDR2 YSYEKL. The V and J ends lost 3 bases and 1 base respectively, with 10 bases between them. This CDR3 is built from 15 residues. CDR3 protein: CASSHRTDSNQPQHF. CDR3 nucleotide sequence: TGCGCCAGCAGCCACCGGACAGACAGCAATCAGCCCCAGCATTTT.

This sequence joins TRBV4-2 and TRBJ2-2; 7 bases line up with TRBD2. Germline loops: CDR1 LGHNA, CDR2 YNFKEQ. V dropped 0 bases and J dropped 5; count of bases not matched to a gene: 6. The CDR3 covers 16 residues. CDR3 amino acids: CASSQDSRAGTGELFF. The CDR3 bases are TGTGCCAGCAGCCAAGATTCTCGAGCGGGGACCGGGGAGCTGTTTTTT.

The chain carries TRBV27 and TRBJ2-3; 11 nucleotides match TRBD2. Germline V lookup: CDR1 MNHEY, CDR2 SMNVEV (reference sequence). After removal of 9 bases from V and 6 bases from J, the junction contained 8 bases not matched to a gene. The CDR3 loop spans 14 amino acids. CDR3 in DNA: TGTGCCAGTTCTCTAGCGGGGGGATGGGATACGCAGTATTTT. Translated: CASSLAGGWDTQYF.

This chain connects TRBV29-1 to TRBJ1-2; 11 nucleotides line up with TRBD1. V trimming: 8 bases; J trimming: 8 bases; junction bases outside the gene matches: 7. From germline, CDR1 is SQVTM and CDR2 ANQGSEA. This CDR3 region has 12 residues. CDR3 nucleotide sequence: TGCAGCACCGGACAGGGGGCGCGGGGCTACACCTTC. Translating gives CSTGQGARGYTF.

The chain employs TRBV2 and TRBJ1-4; 7 nucleotides line up with TRBD1. From germline, CDR1 is SNHLY and CDR2 FYNNEI. The CDR3 is 13 amino acids. J was trimmed by 4 bases and V by 9 bases; bases with no gene match: 5. CDR3 nucleotide sequence: TGTGCCAGTAGGACAGGCCTTAATGAAAAACTGTTTTTT. Translating it yields CASRTGLNEKLFF. The variable domain in full, completed from reference TRBV2 and TRBJ1-4, reads EPEVTQTPSHQVTQMGQEVILRCVPISNHLYFYWYRQILGQKVEFLVSFYNNEISEKSEIFDDQFSVERPDGSNFTLKIRSTKLEDSAMYFCASRTGLNEKLFFGSGTQLSVL.

The chain employs TRBV5-1 and TRBJ2-7, with a possible D match to TRBD2 (6 bases). The CDR3 consists of 13 residues. Germline V gene sequence: CDR1 SGHRS, CDR2 YFSETQ. V lost 3 bases to trimming and J lost 3 bases, with 10 bases between them. The CDR3 DNA is TGCGCCAGCAGCTCCCGGGGGTACTACGAGCAGTACTTC. It translates to CASSSRGYYEQYF.